These 27 T cell receptor beta chains share one sample of origin, sequenced in a study of cytomegalovirus exposure and HLA in healthy donors. Use of 60 Vbeta and 13 Jbeta primers characterized the PCR. Method: immunoSEQ multiplex PCR; TCRdb's copy keeps in-frame clones and lacks some. This sample has about 61,000 clones, with 87% found just once. Sequencing was carried out using PBMCs. The receptors come from a man between 18 and 29 years old in good health and CMV-seronegative.

This chain uses TRBV28 with TRBJ2-2, with D unresolved. The CDR3 extends over 15 amino acids. V lost 5 bases to trimming and J lost 1 base, with 11 bases between them. CDR1 and CDR2 from the germline V gene are MDHEN and SYDVKM. As DNA, the CDR3 is TGTGCCAGCAGTCCCGCCTACGGGAACACCGGGGAGCTGTTTTTT. Translation gives CASSPAYGNTGELFF.

The chain combines TRBV9 with TRBJ2-3; 7 nucleotides line up with TRBD1. In germline, CDR1 is SGDLS, CDR2 YYNGEE. Unmatched junction bases numbered 1, after V lost 0 bases and J lost 0 bases. This CDR3 spans 15 amino acids. The CDR3 here is CASSVEGASTDTQYF. The CDR3, as DNA: TGTGCCAGCAGCGTAGAGGGGGCCAGCACAGATACGCAGTATTTT.

V usage is TRBV5-1 and J usage is TRBJ1-2; TRBD1 might be the D (5 bases). Trimming pared 2 bases from V and 5 bases from J, leaving 13 bases between. The CDR3 is made up of 14 amino acids. Germline V gives CDR1 SGHRS, CDR2 YFSETQ. DNA of the CDR3: TGCGCCAGCAGCTTAGCCTCGACAGCGTATGGCTACACCTTC. As protein: CASSLASTAYGYTF.

The V gene is TRBV30, the J gene TRBJ2-5, with 11 bases matching TRBD2. The end of the DNA fits TRBJ2-7 better, so the J call may be wrong. The CDR3 sequence is 15 residues long. The germline CDR1 and CDR2 sequences are GTSNPN and SVGIG (reference sequence). CDR3 sequence: CAWKASGGITYEQYF. The CDR3 DNA sequence: TGTGCCTGGAAAGCTAGCGGGGGGATCACCTACGAGCAGTACTTC.

The chain links TRBV7-2 to TRBJ2-7, with a tentative D call TRBD1 (6 bases). This CDR3 has 16 amino acids. Between the trimmed V and J ends, which lost 1 base and 5 bases, there was a span of 18 bases. CDR1 SGHTA and CDR2 FQGNSA come from the germline V gene. As DNA, the CDR3 is TGTGCCAGCAGCTTAGGCAGGGGCCGCTGGAACGACGAGCAGTACTTC. It encodes CASSLGRGRWNDEQYF.

The J gene is TRBJ2-7, the V gene TRBV7-9; TRBD1 matches at 7 bases. This CDR3 has 13 amino acids. Trimming took 5 bases from V and 4 from J; bases not matched to a gene: 5. The germline V gene has CDR1 SEHNR and CDR2 FQNEAQ (reference sequence). Here the CDR3 DNA reads TGTGCCAGCAGCCCGAGACAGGGTTACGAGCAGTACTTC. Translation: CASSPRQGYEQYF. Together with reference TRBV7-9 and TRBJ2-7, the CDR3 gives the full variable domain: DTGVSQNPRHKITKRGQNVTFRCDPISEHNRLYWYRQTLGQGPEFLTYFQNEAQLEKSRLLSDRFSAERPKGSFSTLEIQRTEQGDSAMYLCASSPRQGYEQYFGPGTRLTVT.

This CDR3 reads CASRQGRGNQPQHF. The DNA for the CDR3 is TGTGCCAGCAGGCAGGGTCGCGGCAATCAGCCCCAGCATTTT. The chain couples TRBV6-5 to TRBJ1-5; TRBD1 might be the D (5 bases). The germline CDR1 and CDR2 sequences are MNHEY and SVGAGI. Trimming removed 6 bases at V and 2 bases at J, with 11 bases between. The CDR3 covers 14 residues.

The chain employs TRBV7-2 and TRBJ1-5, with D possibly TRBD1 on 5 matching bases. The CDR3 is 16 amino acids. Germline V CDR1 and CDR2: SGHTA, FQGNSA. V lost 5 bases and J lost 0, with 14 bases in between. Here the CDR3 DNA reads TGTGCCAGCAGCCCATTCTCCGGGGGTAGCAATCAGCCCCAGCATTTT. Translating it yields CASSPFSGGSNQPQHF.

The chain is built from TRBV7-3 and TRBJ2-1; 8 nucleotides agree with TRBD1. J gave up 9 bases and V 8 bases, and 3 bases lay outside the gene matches. In germline, CDR1 is SGHTA, CDR2 FQGTGA. There are 11 residues in the CDR3. CDR3 DNA: TGTGCCAGCTCAACAGGGGGTGAGCAGTTCTTC. This gives the protein CASSTGGEQFF.

CDR3 DNA sequence: TGTGCCAGCTCTCAGAACGTGAACACTGAAGCTTTCTTT. It codes for CASSQNVNTEAFF. The J gene is TRBJ1-1, the V gene TRBV18, with D hard to call. Per germline, CDR1 KGHSH and CDR2 LQKENI. Trimming removed 6 bases from V and 0 bases from J, with 8 bases in between. This CDR3 comprises 13 residues.

V and J are TRBV21-1 and TRBJ2-7; TRBD2, as called in the table, went unchecked against the DNA. TRBV21-1 has pseudogene status. The CDR3 totals 13 residues. The CDR3 reads CASSKASGYEQYF. The CDR3 DNA reads TGTGCCAGCAGCAAAGCTAGCGGCTACGAGCAGTACTTC.

The chain combines TRBV2 with TRBJ1-5, with no clear D. V lost 8 bases to trimming and J lost 6 bases, with 11 bases between them. Germline assignment: CDR1 SNHLY and CDR2 FYNNEI. This CDR3 spans 12 amino acids. CDR3 sequence: CASVLSLQPQHF. The CDR3 bases are TGTGCCAGCGTCCTAAGTCTTCAGCCCCAGCATTTT.

The V call is TRBV29-1, the J call TRBJ2-5; D may be TRBD1 (5 bases). V shed 2 bases and J shed 5 bases, with 12 bases lying between them. There are 13 residues in the CDR3. CDR1 and CDR2 (germline): SQVTM, ANQGSEA. The CDR3 nucleotides are TGCAGCGTTGAAATCAGTAGGGGTGAGACCCAGTACTTC. Translated: CSVEISRGETQYF.

V and J are TRBV7-2 and TRBJ2-1; the match to TRBD2 covers 7 bases. Germline values: CDR1 SGHTA, CDR2 FQGNSA. This CDR3 has 16 residues. The J segment lost 0 bases and the V segment lost 4 bases, leaving 6 bases of the junction unmatched. The CDR3 spells CASSSWGGGSYNEQFF. The CDR3 nucleotides are TGTGCCAGCAGCTCATGGGGCGGGGGCTCCTACAATGAGCAGTTCTTC.

This clone has a single count. The chain recombines TRBV7-8 with TRBJ2-1; 7 positions agree with TRBD2. The CDR3 is made up of 15 amino acids. Per the germline V gene, CDR1 is SGHVS and CDR2 is FQNEAQ. The ends lost 1 base at V and 8 bases at J; junction bases unmatched: 8. The CDR3 loop is CASSLVSGGRDEQFF. Here the CDR3 DNA reads TGTGCCAGCAGCTTAGTTTCCGGGGGGAGGGATGAGCAGTTCTTC.

The chain has TRBV30 and TRBJ2-6; D may be TRBD2 (6 bases). Trimming shortened V by 2 bases and J by 0 bases, and 8 bases separated the two germline ends. CDR3 length equals 15 residues. Germline V gene lookup returns CDR1 GTSNPN and CDR2 SVGIG (reference sequence). CDR3 coding DNA: TGTGCCTGGAGTCCCGGGGGCTCTGGGGCCAACGTCCTGACTTTC. Translated, it gives CAWSPGGSGANVLTF.

V usage is TRBV29-1 and J usage is TRBJ1-1; the match to TRBD1 covers 7 bases. J gave up 9 bases and V 4 bases, and 8 bases lay outside the gene matches. The CDR3 is made up of 12 amino acids. Germline values: CDR1 SQVTM, CDR2 ANQGSEA. This CDR3 reads CSVGGNRGKAFF. In DNA, the CDR3 is TGCAGCGTTGGAGGGAACAGGGGAAAAGCTTTCTTT.

This clone came up once. The chain couples TRBV25-1 to TRBJ2-3; TRBD2 is a possible D gene (5 bases). V lost 1 base, J lost 6 bases, and 8 bases lay in between. Germline values: CDR1 MGHDK, CDR2 SYGVNS. CDR3 length: 13 residues. CDR3: CASSELGGDTQYF. The DNA of the CDR3 is TGTGCCAGCAGTGAATTGGGCGGGGATACGCAGTATTTT.

CDR3 sequence: CASSLVARGRETQYF. The CDR3 DNA follows: TGTGCCAGCAGTTTAGTAGCCAGGGGGCGAGAGACCCAGTACTTC. The gene calls are TRBV28 and TRBJ2-5; 8 bases match TRBD1. The CDR3 is 15 amino acids. Germline CDR1 reads MDHEN; CDR2 reads SYDVKM. V lost 2 bases to trimming and J lost 4 bases; unmatched junction nucleotides: 6.

In its sample, this clone was seen a few times. The rearrangement joins TRBV2 to TRBJ2-3; 8 bases are a match to TRBD2. Unmatched junction bases numbered 7, after V lost 6 bases and J lost 2 bases. The CDR3 runs to 15 residues. CDR1 and CDR2 from the germline V gene are SNHLY and FYNNEI. The CDR3 sequence: CASRETSADTDTQYF. In DNA form, the CDR3 reads TGTGCCAGCAGAGAGACTAGCGCGGACACAGATACGCAGTATTTT. The entire variable domain, with the rest obtained from reference TRBV2 and TRBJ2-3, is as follows: EPEVTQTPSHQVTQMGQEVILRCVPISNHLYFYWYRQILGQKVEFLVSFYNNEISEKSEIFDDQFSVERPDGSNFTLKIRSTKLEDSAMYFCASRETSADTDTQYFGPGTRLTVL.

The rearrangement links TRBV11-2 to TRBJ2-7; 9 bases match TRBD2. The CDR3 sequence is 17 residues long. CDR1 and CDR2 (germline): SGHAT, FQNNGV. V lost 5 bases to trimming and J lost 3 bases; unmatched junction nucleotides: 14. The CDR3 coding sequence is TGTGCCAGCAGCCCCCTCCCCGGGATAGCGGGGGACTACGAGCAGTACTTC. It codes for CASSPLPGIAGDYEQYF.

The chain uses TRBV30 and TRBJ1-3; a weak D match, TRBD1 (5 bases). Germline CDR1 and CDR2: GTSNPN and SVGIG (reference sequence). V was shortened by 1 base and J by 4 bases, with 5 bases between the two germline ends. This CDR3 is 12 amino acids long. The CDR3 DNA sequence: TGTGCCTGGAGTGGACAGGGAAACACCATATATTTT. This encodes CAWSGQGNTIYF.

The chain uses TRBV2 and TRBJ2-3; D perhaps matches TRBD1 (5 bases). V lost 2 bases to trimming and J lost 6 bases, with 12 bases between them. CDR1 and CDR2 (germline): SNHLY, FYNNEI. The CDR3 totals 14 residues. The CDR3 DNA is TGTGCCAGCAGTGAAATATTAGGGGTTGATACGCAGTATTTT. It translates to CASSEILGVDTQYF. Drawing the rest from reference TRBV2 and TRBJ2-3, the complete variable domain is EPEVTQTPSHQVTQMGQEVILRCVPISNHLYFYWYRQILGQKVEFLVSFYNNEISEKSEIFDDQFSVERPDGSNFTLKIRSTKLEDSAMYFCASSEILGVDTQYFGPGTRLTVL.

The V and J genes are TRBV4-1 and TRBJ1-1, with D uncertain. The CDR3 has 14 amino acids. Trimming removed 6 bases at V and 0 bases at J, with 11 bases between. Germline V gives CDR1 MGHRA, CDR2 YSYEKL. The DNA of the CDR3 is TGCGCCAGCAGGCATGTCGGGTTGAACACTGAAGCTTTCTTT. Translated, it gives CASRHVGLNTEAFF.

The chain is built from TRBV7-3 and TRBJ2-3; D ambiguous. Trimming stripped 2 bases from V and 2 bases from J, with 8 bases between. Germline V gene sequence: CDR1 SGHTA, CDR2 FQGTGA. This CDR3 is 14 amino acids long. In nucleotides, the CDR3 is TGTGCCAGCAGCTTAGACTCCTTCACAGATACGCAGTATTTT. Translated, it gives CASSLDSFTDTQYF.

As to this clone: This CDR3 is also generated by other DNA sequences in the sample. The rearrangement uses TRBV6-1 and TRBJ2-3; 11 bases are a match to TRBD1. The V and J ends lost 3 bases and 4 bases, in that order; junction bases with no gene match: 0. The CDR3 is made up of 14 amino acids. Germline CDR1 MNHNS, CDR2 SASEGT. CDR3 region: CASSEGQGADTQYF. The CDR3, as DNA: TGTGCCAGCAGTGAGGGACAGGGGGCAGATACGCAGTATTTT.

This clone has a single count. The rearrangement links TRBV11-1 to TRBJ1-1; D remains unclear. CDR3 size: 12 residues. Germline-derived CDR1 and CDR2 are SGHAT and FQDESV (reference sequence). Trimming stripped 8 bases from V and 6 bases from J, with 13 bases between. CDR3 loop: CASAKRMAEAFF. The CDR3 DNA reads as TGTGCCAGCGCTAAGAGGATGGCTGAAGCTTTCTTT.